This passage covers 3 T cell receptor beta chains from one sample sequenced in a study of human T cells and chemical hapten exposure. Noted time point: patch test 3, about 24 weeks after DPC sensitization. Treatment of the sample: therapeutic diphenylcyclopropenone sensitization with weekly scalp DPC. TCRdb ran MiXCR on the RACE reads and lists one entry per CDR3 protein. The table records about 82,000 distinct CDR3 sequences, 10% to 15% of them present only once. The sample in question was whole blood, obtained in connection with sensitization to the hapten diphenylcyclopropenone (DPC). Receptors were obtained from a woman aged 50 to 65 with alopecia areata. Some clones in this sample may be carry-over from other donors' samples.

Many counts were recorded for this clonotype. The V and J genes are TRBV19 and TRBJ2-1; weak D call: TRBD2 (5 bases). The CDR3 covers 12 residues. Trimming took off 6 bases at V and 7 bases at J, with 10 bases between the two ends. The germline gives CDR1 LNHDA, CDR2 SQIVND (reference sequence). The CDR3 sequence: CASRKTGNEQFF. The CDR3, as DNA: TGTGCCAGTAGGAAGACGGGGAATGAGCAGTTCTTC.

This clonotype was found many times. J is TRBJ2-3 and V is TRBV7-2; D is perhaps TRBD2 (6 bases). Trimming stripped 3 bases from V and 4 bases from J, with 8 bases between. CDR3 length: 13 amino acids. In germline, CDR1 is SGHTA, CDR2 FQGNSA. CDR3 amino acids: CASSLGGADTQYF. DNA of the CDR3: TGTGCCAGCAGCTTGGGGGGAGCAGATACGCAGTATTTT.

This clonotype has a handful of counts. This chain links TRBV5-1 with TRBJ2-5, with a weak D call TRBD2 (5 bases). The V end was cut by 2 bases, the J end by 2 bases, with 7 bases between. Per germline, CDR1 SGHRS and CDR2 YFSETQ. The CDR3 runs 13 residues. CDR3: CASSFRGQETQYF. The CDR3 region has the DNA TGCGCCAGCAGCTTCCGGGGACAAGAGACCCAGTACTTC.